This T cell receptor beta chain was retrieved from a study of blood T cell repertoires in COVID-19. For the study at large: The study drew acute and convalescent COVID-19 samples from the United States, Italy and Spain. From T cells, B-cell-depleted T cells, or PBMCs came the material, which was cDNA or gDNA.

The V gene end was trimmed by 8 bases and the J gene end by 0 bases; junction bases not matched to a gene: 15. The CDR3 is made up of 17 amino acids. CDR1 is WNHNN and CDR2 is SYGVQD in the germline V gene (reference sequence). Per the authors' pipeline: Estimation of nucleated cell counts was performed using reference gene primer amplification. The data were produced by immunoSEQ multiplex PCR, yet TCRdb's version contains in-frame clones alone and is incomplete. The DNA was the basis for D and trimming; V, J and clone size are from that table. Of approximately 29,000 clones listed, 88% are singletons.

Sequenced: peripheral blood. The source is a human donor with active COVID-19. The donor label of this sample is uncertain. The chain combines TRBV10-1 with TRBJ2-5; 7 bases match TRBD2. CDR3 region: CASGFLAALCYQETQYF. DNA for the CDR3: TGCGCCAGCGGTTTCCTAGCGGCACTTTGCTACCAAGAGACCCAGTACTTC.